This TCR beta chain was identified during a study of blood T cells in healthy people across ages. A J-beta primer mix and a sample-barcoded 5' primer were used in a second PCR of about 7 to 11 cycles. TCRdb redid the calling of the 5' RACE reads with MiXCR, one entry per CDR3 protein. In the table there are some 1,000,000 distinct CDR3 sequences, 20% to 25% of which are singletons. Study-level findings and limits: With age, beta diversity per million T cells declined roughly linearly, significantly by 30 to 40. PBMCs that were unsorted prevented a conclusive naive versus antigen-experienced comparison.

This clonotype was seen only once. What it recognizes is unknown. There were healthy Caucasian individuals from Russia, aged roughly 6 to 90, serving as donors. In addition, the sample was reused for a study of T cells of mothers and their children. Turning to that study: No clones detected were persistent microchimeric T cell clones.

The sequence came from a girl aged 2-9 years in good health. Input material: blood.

The DNA for the CDR3 is TGTGCCAGCAGTTTAGTCTTGCTGAAGGGACGGACGGATGAGGGCTACACCTTC. Translation: CASSLVLLKGRTDEGYTF. The rearrangement links TRBV28 to TRBJ1-2; D is possibly TRBD1 (5 bases). The CDR3 spans 18 residues. Germline CDR1 reads MDHEN; CDR2 reads SYDVKM. V dropped 2 bases and J dropped 8 bases, with 27 bases sitting between them.